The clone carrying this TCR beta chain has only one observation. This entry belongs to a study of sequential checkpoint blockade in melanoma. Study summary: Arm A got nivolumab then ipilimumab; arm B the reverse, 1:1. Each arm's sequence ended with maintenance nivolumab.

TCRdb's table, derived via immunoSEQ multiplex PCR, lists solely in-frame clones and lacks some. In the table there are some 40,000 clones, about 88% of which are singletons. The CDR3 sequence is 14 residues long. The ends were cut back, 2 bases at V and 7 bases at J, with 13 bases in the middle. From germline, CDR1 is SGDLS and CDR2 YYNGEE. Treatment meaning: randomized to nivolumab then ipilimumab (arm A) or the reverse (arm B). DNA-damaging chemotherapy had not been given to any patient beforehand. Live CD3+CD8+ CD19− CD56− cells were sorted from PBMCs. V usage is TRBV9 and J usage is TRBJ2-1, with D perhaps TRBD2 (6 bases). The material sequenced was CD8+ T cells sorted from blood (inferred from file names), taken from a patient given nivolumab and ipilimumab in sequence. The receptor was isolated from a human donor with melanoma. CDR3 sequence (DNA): TGTGCCAGCAGCGTCGGGGGATCTGGTAATGAGCAGTTCTTC. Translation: CASSVGGSGNEQFF.